This T cell receptor (beta chain) was profiled in a study of T-cell memory formation after mild COVID-19. TCRdb used MiXCR to reprocess the 5' RACE reads, holding one entry per CDR3 protein. Of fewer than 400,000 distinct CDR3 sequences in the sample, about a sixth are singletons; the top ten hold about 22%. V dropped 4 bases and J dropped 4 bases, with 19 bases sitting between them. The CDR3 covers 16 residues. The germline V gene has CDR1 LGHNT and CDR2 FRNRAP. The specimen was PBMCs or a T cell subset sorted from them (not recorded which). The V gene is TRBV12-5, the J gene TRBJ2-5; possible D gene TRBD2, 5 bases. This receptor was obtained from a man aged 18 to 29 who had mild COVID-19 (a few samples of this study predate the infection). Cell type and time point are not known. This CDR3 reads CASGSPSMTAGETQYF. CDR3 bases: TGTGCTAGTGGTTCCCCAAGTATGACCGCGGGAGAGACCCAGTACTTC.